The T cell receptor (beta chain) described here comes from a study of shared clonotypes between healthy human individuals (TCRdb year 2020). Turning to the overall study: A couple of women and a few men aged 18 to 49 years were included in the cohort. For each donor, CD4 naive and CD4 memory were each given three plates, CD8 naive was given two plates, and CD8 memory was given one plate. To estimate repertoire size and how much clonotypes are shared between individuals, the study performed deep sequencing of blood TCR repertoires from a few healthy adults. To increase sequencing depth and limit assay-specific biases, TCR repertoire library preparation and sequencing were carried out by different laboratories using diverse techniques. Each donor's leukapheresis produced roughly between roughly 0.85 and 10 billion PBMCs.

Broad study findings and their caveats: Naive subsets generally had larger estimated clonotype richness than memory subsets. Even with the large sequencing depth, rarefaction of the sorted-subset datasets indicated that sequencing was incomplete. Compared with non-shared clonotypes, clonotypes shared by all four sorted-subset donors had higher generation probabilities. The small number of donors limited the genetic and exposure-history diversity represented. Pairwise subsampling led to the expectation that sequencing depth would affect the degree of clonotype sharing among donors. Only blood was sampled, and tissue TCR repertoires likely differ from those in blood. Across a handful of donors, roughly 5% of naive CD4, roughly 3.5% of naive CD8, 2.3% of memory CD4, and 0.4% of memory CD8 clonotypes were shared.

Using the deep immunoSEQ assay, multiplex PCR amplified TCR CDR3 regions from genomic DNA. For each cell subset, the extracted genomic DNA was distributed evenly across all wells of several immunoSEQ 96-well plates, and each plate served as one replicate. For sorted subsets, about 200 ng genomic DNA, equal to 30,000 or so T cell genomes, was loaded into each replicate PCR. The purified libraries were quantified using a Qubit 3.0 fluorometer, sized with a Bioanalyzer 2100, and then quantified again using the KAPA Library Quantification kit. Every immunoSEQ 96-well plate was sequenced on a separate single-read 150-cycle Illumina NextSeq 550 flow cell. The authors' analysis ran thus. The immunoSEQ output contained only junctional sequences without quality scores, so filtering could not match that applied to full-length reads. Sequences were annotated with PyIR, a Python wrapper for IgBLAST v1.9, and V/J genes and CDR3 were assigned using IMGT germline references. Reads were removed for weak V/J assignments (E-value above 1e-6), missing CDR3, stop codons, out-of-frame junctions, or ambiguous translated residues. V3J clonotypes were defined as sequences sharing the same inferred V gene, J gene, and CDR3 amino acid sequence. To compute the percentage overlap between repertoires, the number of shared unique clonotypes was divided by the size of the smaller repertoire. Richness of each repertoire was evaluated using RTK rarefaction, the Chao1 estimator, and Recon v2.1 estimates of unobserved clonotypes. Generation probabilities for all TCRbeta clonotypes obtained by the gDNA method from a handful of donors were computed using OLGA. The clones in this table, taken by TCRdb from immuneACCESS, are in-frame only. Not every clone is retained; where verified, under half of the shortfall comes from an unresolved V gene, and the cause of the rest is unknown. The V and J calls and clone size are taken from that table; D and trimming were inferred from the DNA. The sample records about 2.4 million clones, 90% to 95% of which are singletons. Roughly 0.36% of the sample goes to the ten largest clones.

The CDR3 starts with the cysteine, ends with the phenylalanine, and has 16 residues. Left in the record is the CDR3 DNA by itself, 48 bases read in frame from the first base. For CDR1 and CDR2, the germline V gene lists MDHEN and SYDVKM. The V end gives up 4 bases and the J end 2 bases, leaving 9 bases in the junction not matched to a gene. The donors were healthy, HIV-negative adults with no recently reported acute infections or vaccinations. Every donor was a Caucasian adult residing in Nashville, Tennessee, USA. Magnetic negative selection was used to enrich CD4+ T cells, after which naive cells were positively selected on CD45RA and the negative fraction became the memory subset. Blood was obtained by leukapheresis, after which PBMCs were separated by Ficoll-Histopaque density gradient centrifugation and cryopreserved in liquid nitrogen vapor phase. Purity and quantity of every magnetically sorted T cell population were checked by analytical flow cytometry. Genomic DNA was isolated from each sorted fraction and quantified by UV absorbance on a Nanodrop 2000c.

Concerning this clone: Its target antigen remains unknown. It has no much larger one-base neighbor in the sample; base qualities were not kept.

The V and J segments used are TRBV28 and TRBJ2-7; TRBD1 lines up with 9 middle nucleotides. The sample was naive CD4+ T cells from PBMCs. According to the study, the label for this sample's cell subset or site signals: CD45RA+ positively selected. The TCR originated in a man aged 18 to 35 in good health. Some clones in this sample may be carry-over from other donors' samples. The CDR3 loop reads CASSSGGTGNPYEQYF. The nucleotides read TGTGCCAGCAGTTCAGGGGGGACAGGGAACCCCTACGAGCAGTACTTC.